This T cell receptor beta chain emerged from a study of T cells in Graves' hyperthyroidism and ophthalmopathy. This clonotype was seen repeatedly, ten times or more. With V trimmed by 3 bases and J by 1 base, 6 bases remained unmatched. From germline, CDR1 is KGHSH and CDR2 LQKENI. The length of the CDR3 is 15 residues. Exclusion followed for patients with uncontrolled infection, other autoimmune disease, pregnancy or lactation. Amplified TCR beta CDR3 regions derived from RNA transcripts. The primer set for the first-round RT-PCR of the TCR CDR3 was HTBI. In TCRdb, the multiplex PCR reads were re-called with MiXCR into one record per CDR3 protein. The sample has 300,000 to 400,000 distinct CDR3 sequences, roughly 20% seen once; the top ten hold 45% to 50%.

Source material: blood. The clonotype originates from a woman in her fifties or sixties with Graves' hyperthyroidism. This chain connects TRBV18 to TRBJ2-7; 7 bases map to TRBD1. The CDR3 reads CASSPRRDRSYEQYF. The CDR3, as DNA: TGTGCCAGCTCACCGAGACGGGACAGATCCTACGAGCAGTACTTC.